This paragraph covers one T cell receptor (beta chain) sequence. The antigen is not known. Germline V gene data show CDR1 as LNHDA and CDR2 as SQIVND (reference sequence). The V and J ends lost 7 bases and 1 base respectively, with 7 bases between them. The CDR3 runs 13 residues. Naive CD8 cells comprised CD45RO-negative, CCR7-positively selected cells, excluding terminally differentiated effector memory CD45RA+ cells. The data stem from a study of shared clonotypes between healthy human individuals. General study points: Deeper or shallower sequencing was expected to change how clonotypes are shared among donors. Compared with clonotypes that all four donors shared, non-shared clonotypes had lower generation probabilities. Having only a few donors restricted how much genetic and exposure-history diversity was captured.

The protocol was immunoSEQ multiplex PCR, while the TCRdb copy is restricted to in-frame clones and leaves out a portion. The repertoire holds 2 million to 2.5 million clones, with 85% to 95% as singletons. This sequence originates from a man between 18 and 29 years old in good health. Some clones in this sample may be carry-over from other donors' samples. Sequenced input: naive CD8+ T cells from PBMCs. The chain is built from TRBV19 and TRBJ2-2, with D unclear. CDR3 loop: CASTILNTGELFF. In nucleotides, the CDR3 is TGTGCCAGTACGATTTTGAACACCGGGGAGCTGTTTTTT.